Listed here is a single T cell receptor beta chain. Its cognate antigen is unknown. These data originate in a study of cytomegalovirus exposure and HLA in healthy donors. Study outcomes and limitations: The study put around 180 TCR beta chains on its list as cytomegalovirus-associated. What TCR beta sequences reportedly achieved was accurate prediction of HLA-A and HLA-B alleles in most subjects.

Unrecorded immune exposures were likely, despite nominal health at sampling. The germline V gene has CDR1 PRHDT and CDR2 FYEKMQ (reference sequence). This CDR3 has 14 residues. V dropped 5 bases and J dropped 4 bases, with 9 bases sitting between them. The PCR made use of 60 Vbeta and 13 Jbeta primers. TCRdb's table, derived via immunoSEQ multiplex PCR, lists solely in-frame clones and lacks some. The sample contains fewer than 35,000 clones, about 86% of which appear only once. The sequenced sample was PBMCs. This TCR derives from a boy younger than 18 in good health and CMV-seronegative. The chain combines TRBV13 with TRBJ1-6; possible D gene TRBD1, 6 bases. The CDR3 is CASSQGQYNSPLHF. The CDR3 DNA is TGTGCCAGCAGCCAAGGACAGTATAATTCACCCCTCCACTTT.